These 4 T cell receptor beta chains came from one sample sequenced in a study of blood T cell repertoires in COVID-19. Method: immunoSEQ multiplex PCR; TCRdb's copy keeps in-frame clones and lacks some. The top ten clones hold 5.4% of a sample with fewer than 150,000 clones, approximately 86% of them seen once. The sample consisted of peripheral blood. The source is a human donor in a cohort sampled during active COVID-19.

V usage is TRBV5-6 and J usage is TRBJ2-7; 8 nucleotides agree with TRBD1. The CDR3 is 16 amino acids. In germline, CDR1 is SGHDT, CDR2 YYEEEE. Losses at the gene ends were 1 base for V and 6 bases for J; bases not matched to a gene: 12. The CDR3 is CASSLWSADRGIEQYF. The CDR3 DNA is TGTGCCAGCAGCTTGTGGTCAGCCGACAGGGGAATCGAGCAGTACTTC.

The chain is built from TRBV18 and TRBJ2-4, with 14 positions matching TRBD2. The germline V gene encodes CDR1 KGHSH and CDR2 LQKENI. V lost 1 base to trimming and J lost 0 bases; unmatched junction nucleotides: 2. The CDR3 runs 18 residues. The CDR3 DNA is TGTGCCAGCTCACCACAGGGACTAGCGGGGGTAGCCAAAAACATTCAGTACTTC. Protein sequence: CASSPQGLAGVAKNIQYF.

The chain recombines TRBV29-1 with TRBJ2-7, with D perhaps matching TRBD2 (6 bases). The CDR3 has 13 residues. Germline-derived CDR1 and CDR2 are SQVTM and ANQGSEA. V dropped 0 bases and J dropped 3 bases, with 9 bases sitting between them. CDR3 sequence (DNA): TGCAGCGTTGAAGATCGGGAGAGCTACGAGCAGTACTTC. The encoded protein is CSVEDRESYEQYF.

Only one count was recorded for this clone. The V call is TRBV10-3, the J call TRBJ1-2; 8 nucleotides line up with TRBD1. The V gene end was trimmed by 6 bases and the J gene end by 0 bases; junction bases not matched to a gene: 3. The CDR3 is made up of 14 amino acids. Germline V gene lookup returns CDR1 ENHRY and CDR2 SYGVKD. The CDR3 loop is CAIRGQATNYGYTF. CDR3 nucleotide sequence: TGTGCCATCAGGGGACAGGCTACTAACTATGGCTACACCTTC.